These 19 T cell receptor beta chains originate from one sample sequenced in a study of cytomegalovirus exposure and HLA in healthy donors. PCR primers comprised 60 Vbeta and 13 Jbeta primers. TCRdb keeps only in-frame clones here, not all; method: immunoSEQ multiplex PCR. The repertoire includes tens of thousands of clones, 10% of them detected once, and around 25% sits in the top ten. The sequenced material came from PBMCs. Receptor source: a man aged 60 to 75 in good health and CMV-seropositive.

This clone was seen only a few times. The chain combines TRBV14 with TRBJ2-1; D gene unclear. The length of the CDR3 is 15 residues. V was trimmed by 4 bases and J by 0 bases, leaving 10 bases between them. Germline lookup yields CDR1 SGHDN and CDR2 FVKESK. DNA for the CDR3: TGTGCCAGCAGCCCTATGCGTAGCTCCTACAATGAGCAGTTCTTC. Translating it yields CASSPMRSSYNEQFF.

This clone was detected a few times. The chain couples TRBV30 to TRBJ1-2; 8 bases line up with TRBD1. The CDR3 runs 13 residues. Germline loops: CDR1 GTSNPN, CDR2 SVGIG (reference sequence). V lost 4 bases to trimming and J lost 4 bases; unmatched junction nucleotides: 5. The CDR3 spells CAWTAGGAYGYTF. CDR3 nucleotides: TGTGCCTGGACGGCAGGGGGCGCCTATGGCTACACCTTC.

The chain is built from TRBV28 and TRBJ2-2; 7 bases map to TRBD2. There are 15 residues in the CDR3. CDR1 MDHEN and CDR2 SYDVKM come from the germline V gene. V trimming: 5 bases; J trimming: 5 bases; junction bases outside the gene matches: 8. The CDR3 DNA is TGTGCCAGCAGTCCCGCCGGGACTACGACCGGGGAGCTGTTTTTT. This encodes CASSPAGTTTGELFF.

The chain links TRBV7-2 to TRBJ2-7; the D is unclear. Germline CDR1 reads SGHTA; CDR2 reads FQGNSA. V was pared by 6 bases and J by 1 base, with 16 bases between. This CDR3 has 15 residues. CDR3 sequence reads: CASSTVGWISYEQYF. CDR3 bases: TGTGCCAGCAGTACCGTCGGGTGGATATCCTACGAGCAGTACTTC.

This clone has only a few counts. V usage is TRBV7-9 and J usage is TRBJ2-7, with 12 bases identical to TRBD2. The CDR3 loop spans 15 amino acids. The germline V gene has CDR1 SEHNR and CDR2 FQNEAQ (reference sequence). V gave up 2 bases and J gave up 2 bases; unmatched junction bases: 1. CDR3 sequence (DNA): TGTGCCAGCAGCTTATCTAGCGGGAGGGCCTACGAGCAGTACTTC. Translated: CASSLSSGRAYEQYF.

This clone has more than one count but fewer than ten. The identical CDR3 is also encoded by other nucleotide sequences in the sample. This chain links TRBV5-1 with TRBJ2-1; 13 bases line up with TRBD2. Unmatched junction bases numbered 3, after V lost 3 bases and J lost 6 bases. CDR1 SGHRS and CDR2 YFSETQ come from the germline V gene. This CDR3 contains 15 residues. The CDR3 sequence: CASSWGLAGRNEQFF. CDR3 DNA sequence: TGCGCCAGCAGCTGGGGACTAGCGGGACGCAATGAGCAGTTCTTC.

The gene calls are TRBV7-6 and TRBJ2-5; 9 bases agree with TRBD1. The germline gives CDR1 SGHVS, CDR2 FNYEAQ. The CDR3 has 13 residues. With 5 bases clipped from V and 3 bases from J, the junction kept 1 base outside the gene matches. The CDR3 loop is CASSRDREETQYF. Here the CDR3 DNA reads TGTGCCAGCAGCCGGGACAGGGAAGAGACCCAGTACTTC.

J is TRBJ2-3 and V is TRBV5-1; 9 bases map to TRBD1. V lost 4 bases, J lost 2 bases, and 5 bases stayed unmatched. CDR1 and CDR2 from the germline V gene are SGHRS and YFSETQ. The CDR3 is made up of 15 amino acids. The CDR3 protein is CASSLDRGVTDTQYF. CDR3 nucleotides: TGCGCCAGCAGCCTTGACAGGGGGGTCACAGATACGCAGTATTTT.

The genes are TRBV9 and TRBJ2-5, with 9 bases matching TRBD2. Germline CDR1 and CDR2: SGDLS and YYNGEE. CDR3 length: 17 residues. Unmatched junction bases numbered 10, after V lost 0 bases and J lost 4 bases. CDR3 in amino acids: CASSVGRDSGSLETQYF. The CDR3, as DNA: TGTGCCAGCAGCGTAGGGCGGGATAGCGGGAGTCTAGAGACCCAGTACTTC.

As DNA, the CDR3 is TGTGCCACCAGCAGGCCGGGACAGGGGGCTGGGTACGAGCAGTACTTC. Protein sequence: CATSRPGQGAGYEQYF. The chain combines TRBV15 with TRBJ2-7; 12 bases are a match to TRBD1. Trimming at V came to 3 bases and at J to 4 bases, leaving 7 bases not matched to a gene. From germline, CDR1 is LNHNV and CDR2 YYDKDF (reference sequence). This CDR3 has 16 amino acids. The variable domain in full, completed from reference TRBV15 and TRBJ2-7, reads DAMVIQNPRYQVTQFGKPVTLSCSQTLNHNVMYWYQQKSSQAPKLLFHYYDKDFNNEADTPDNFQSRRPNTSFCFLDIRSPGLGDTAMYLCATSRPGQGAGYEQYFGPGTRLTVT.

V gene TRBV30 combines with J gene TRBJ2-3; 9 bases map to TRBD2. V trimming: 5 bases; J trimming: 4 bases; junction bases outside the gene matches: 7. Germline CDR1 GTSNPN, CDR2 SVGIG (reference sequence). This CDR3 region has 14 residues. CDR3 residues: CAWRVRGGADTQYF. In DNA, the CDR3 is TGTGCCTGGCGGGTGCGGGGGGGGGCAGATACGCAGTATTTT.

The J gene is TRBJ2-3, the V gene TRBV7-9; unclear D gene. The CDR3 is made up of 12 amino acids. The germline CDR1 and CDR2 sequences are SEHNR and FQNEAQ (reference sequence). V was pared by 7 bases and J by 4 bases, with 9 bases between. CDR3 region: CASTPVADTQYF. DNA for the CDR3: TGTGCCAGCACCCCAGTGGCAGATACGCAGTATTTT.

This clone occurred a few times. J is TRBJ2-7 and V is TRBV5-1, with TRBD2 as a possible D gene (7 bases). Trimming stripped 4 bases from V and 6 bases from J, with 20 bases between. The germline V gene encodes CDR1 SGHRS and CDR2 YFSETQ. CDR3 length: 15 amino acids. The CDR3 here is CASSLGPRGAFEQYF. The CDR3, as DNA: TGCGCCAGCAGCCTTGGACCACGGGGGGCGTTCGAGCAGTACTTC.

This chain connects TRBV28 to TRBJ2-7, with 11 bases aligning to TRBD2. The junction had 6 bases not matched to a gene; V was cut back by 4 bases and J by 4 bases. The CDR3 loop spans 15 amino acids. The germline CDR1 and CDR2 sequences are MDHEN and SYDVKM. Here the CDR3 reads CASSSGSGRAYEQYF. The CDR3, as DNA: TGTGCCAGCAGTTCCGGTAGCGGGAGGGCATACGAGCAGTACTTC.

This chain uses TRBV11-2 with TRBJ2-5, with 12 bases aligning to TRBD2. The CDR3 length is 16 residues. Germline CDR1 is SGHAT and CDR2 is FQNNGV. The V segment lost 3 bases and the J segment 3 bases; nucleotides outside the gene matches: 5. The CDR3 loop reads CASSFGLAGPKETQYF. CDR3 bases: TGTGCCAGCAGCTTCGGACTAGCGGGACCGAAAGAGACCCAGTACTTC.

V gene TRBV6-6 combines with J gene TRBJ1-5; D may be TRBD1 (5 bases). This CDR3 has 15 amino acids. The germline gives CDR1 MNHNY, CDR2 SVGAGI (reference sequence). Trimming pared 0 bases from V and 4 bases from J, leaving 10 bases between. CDR3 in DNA: TGTGCCAGCAGTTACTCGATAGGGACTAATCAGCCCCAGCATTTT. This sequence encodes CASSYSIGTNQPQHF.

This clone occurred a few times. The CDR3 loop reads CAISAWTGGDEQYF. The CDR3 DNA follows: TGTGCCATCAGTGCATGGACAGGGGGAGACGAGCAGTACTTC. The chain uses TRBV10-3 and TRBJ2-7; 10 nucleotides line up with TRBD1. With 4 bases clipped from V and 5 bases from J, the junction kept 5 bases outside the gene matches. The CDR3 runs 14 residues. Looked up from germline, CDR1 is ENHRY and CDR2 is SYGVKD.

The gene calls are TRBV6-5 and TRBJ1-5, with D possibly matching TRBD1 (6 bases). V was shortened by 6 bases and J by 3 bases, with 15 bases between the two germline ends. Per the germline V gene, CDR1 is MNHEY and CDR2 is SVGAGI. The CDR3 contains 15 residues. The CDR3 reads CASRPRDTDNQPQHF. The CDR3 bases are TGTGCCAGCAGACCCCGGGACACAGACAATCAGCCCCAGCATTTT.

V usage is TRBV9 and J usage is TRBJ2-2; 8 bases map to TRBD1. There are 14 residues in the CDR3. The germline V gene encodes CDR1 SGDLS and CDR2 YYNGEE. V lost 8 bases and J lost 4; bases outside the gene matches: 7. CDR3 sequence reads: CASSGTGPTGELFF. For the CDR3, the DNA is TGTGCCAGTTCCGGGACAGGACCCACCGGGGAGCTGTTTTTT.